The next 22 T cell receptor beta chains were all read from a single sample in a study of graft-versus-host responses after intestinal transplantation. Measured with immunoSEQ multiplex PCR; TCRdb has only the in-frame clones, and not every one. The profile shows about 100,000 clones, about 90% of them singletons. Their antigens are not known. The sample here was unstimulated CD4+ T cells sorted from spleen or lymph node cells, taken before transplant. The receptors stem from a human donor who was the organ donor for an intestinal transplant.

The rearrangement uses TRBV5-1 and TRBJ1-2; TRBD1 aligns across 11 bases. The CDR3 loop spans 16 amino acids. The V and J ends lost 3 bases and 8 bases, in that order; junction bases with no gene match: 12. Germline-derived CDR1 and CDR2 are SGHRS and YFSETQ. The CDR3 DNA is TGCGCCAGCAGCTCATCTAGGGGGACAGGGGGATACGGCTACACCTTC. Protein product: CASSSSRGTGGYGYTF.

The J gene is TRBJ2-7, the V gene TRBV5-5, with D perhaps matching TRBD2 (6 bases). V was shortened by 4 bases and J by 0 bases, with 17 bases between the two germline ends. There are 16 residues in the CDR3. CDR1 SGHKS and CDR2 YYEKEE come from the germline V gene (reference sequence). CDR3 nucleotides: TGTGCCAGCAGCCGGATCCCGGGACTCCTCTCCTACGAGCAGTACTTC. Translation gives CASSRIPGLLSYEQYF.

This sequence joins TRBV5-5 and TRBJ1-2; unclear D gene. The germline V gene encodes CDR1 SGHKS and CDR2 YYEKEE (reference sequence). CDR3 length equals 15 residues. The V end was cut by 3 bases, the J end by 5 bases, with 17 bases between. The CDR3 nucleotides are TGTGCCAGCAGCTCTTTCCAACGATGGGGTTATGGCTACACCTTC. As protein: CASSSFQRWGYGYTF.

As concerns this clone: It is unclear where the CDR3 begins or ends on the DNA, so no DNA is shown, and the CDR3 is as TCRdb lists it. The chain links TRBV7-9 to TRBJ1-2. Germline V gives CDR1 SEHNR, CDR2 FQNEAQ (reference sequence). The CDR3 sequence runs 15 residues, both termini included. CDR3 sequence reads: CASSLDFRGLYGYTF.

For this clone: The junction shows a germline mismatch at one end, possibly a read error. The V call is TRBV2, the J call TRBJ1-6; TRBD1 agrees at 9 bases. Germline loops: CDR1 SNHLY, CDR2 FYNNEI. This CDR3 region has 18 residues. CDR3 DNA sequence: TGTGCCAGCAGAGAAGGGGTTGGGACAGGGAGTAATAATTCACCCCTCCACTTT. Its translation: CASREGVGTGSNNSPLHF. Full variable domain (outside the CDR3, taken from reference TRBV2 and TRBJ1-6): EPEVTQTPSHQVTQMGQEVILRCVPISNHLYFYWYRQILGQKVEFLVSFYNNEISEKSEIFDDQFSVERPDGSNFTLKIRSTKLEDSAMYFCASREGVGTGSNNSPLHFGNGTRLTVT.

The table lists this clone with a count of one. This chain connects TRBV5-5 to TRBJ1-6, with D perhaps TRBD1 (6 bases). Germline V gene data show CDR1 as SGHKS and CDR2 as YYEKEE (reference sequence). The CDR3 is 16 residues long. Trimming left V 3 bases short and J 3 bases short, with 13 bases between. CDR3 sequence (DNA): TGTGCCAGCAGCTACAGGACAGACAGCTATAATTCACCCCTCCACTTT. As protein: CASSYRTDSYNSPLHF.

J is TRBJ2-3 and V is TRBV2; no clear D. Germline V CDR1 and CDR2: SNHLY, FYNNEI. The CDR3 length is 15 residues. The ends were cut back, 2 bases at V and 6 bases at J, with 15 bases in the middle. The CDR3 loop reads CASSEYSTESDTQYF. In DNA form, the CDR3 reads TGTGCCAGCAGTGAATATTCCACCGAGTCCGATACGCAGTATTTT.

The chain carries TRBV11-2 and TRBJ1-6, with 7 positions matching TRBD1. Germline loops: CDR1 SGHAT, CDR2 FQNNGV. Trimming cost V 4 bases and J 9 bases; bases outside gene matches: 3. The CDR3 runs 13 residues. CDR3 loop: CASSWTGGSPLHF. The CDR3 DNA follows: TGTGCCAGCAGCTGGACAGGAGGTTCACCCCTCCACTTT. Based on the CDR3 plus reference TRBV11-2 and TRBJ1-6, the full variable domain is EAGVAQSPRYKIIEKRQSVAFWCNPISGHATLYWYQQILGQGPKLLIQFQNNGVVDDSQLPKDRFSAERLKGVDSTLKIQPAKLEDSAVYLCASSWTGGSPLHFGNGTRLTVT.

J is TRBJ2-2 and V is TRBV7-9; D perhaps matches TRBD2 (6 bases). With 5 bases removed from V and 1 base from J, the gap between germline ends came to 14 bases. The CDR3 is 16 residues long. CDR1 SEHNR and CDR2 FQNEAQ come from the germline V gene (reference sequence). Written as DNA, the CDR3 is TGTGCCAGCAGCCCTCGGATAGCGGAGAACACCGGGGAGCTGTTTTTT. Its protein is CASSPRIAENTGELFF.

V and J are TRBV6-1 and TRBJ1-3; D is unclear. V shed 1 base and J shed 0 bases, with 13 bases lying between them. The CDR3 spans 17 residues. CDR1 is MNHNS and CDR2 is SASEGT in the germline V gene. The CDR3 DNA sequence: TGTGCCAGCAGTGAAGAAGTAGGGCGATACTCTGGAAACACCATATATTTT. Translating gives CASSEEVGRYSGNTIYF.

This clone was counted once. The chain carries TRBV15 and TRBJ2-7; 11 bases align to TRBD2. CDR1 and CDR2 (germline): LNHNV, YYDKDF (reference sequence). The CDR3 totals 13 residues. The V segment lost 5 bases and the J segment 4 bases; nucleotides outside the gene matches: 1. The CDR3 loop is CATSRLAGYEQYF. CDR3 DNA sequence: TGTGCCACCAGCCGACTAGCGGGATACGAGCAGTACTTC. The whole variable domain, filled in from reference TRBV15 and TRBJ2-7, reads DAMVIQNPRYQVTQFGKPVTLSCSQTLNHNVMYWYQQKSSQAPKLLFHYYDKDFNNEADTPDNFQSRRPNTSFCFLDIRSPGLGDTAMYLCATSRLAGYEQYFGPGTRLTVT.

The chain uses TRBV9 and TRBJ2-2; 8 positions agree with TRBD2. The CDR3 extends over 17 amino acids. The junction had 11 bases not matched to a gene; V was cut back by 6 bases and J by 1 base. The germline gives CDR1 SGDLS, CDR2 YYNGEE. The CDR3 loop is CASTSIGGGQNTGELFF. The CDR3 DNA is TGTGCCAGCACCTCAATCGGGGGGGGTCAGAACACCGGGGAGCTGTTTTTT.

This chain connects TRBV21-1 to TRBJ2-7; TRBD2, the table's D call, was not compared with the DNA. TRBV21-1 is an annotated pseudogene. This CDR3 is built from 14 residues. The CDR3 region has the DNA TGTGCCAGCAAGCCGGGACTAGCAGATTACGAGCAGTACTTC. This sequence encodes CASKPGLADYEQYF.

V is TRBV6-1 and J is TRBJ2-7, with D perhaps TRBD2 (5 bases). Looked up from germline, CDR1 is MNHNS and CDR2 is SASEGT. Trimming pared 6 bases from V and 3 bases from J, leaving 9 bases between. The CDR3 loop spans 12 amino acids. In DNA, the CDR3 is TGTGCCAGCAGAGGCACTAGCTACGAGCAGTACTTC. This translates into CASRGTSYEQYF.

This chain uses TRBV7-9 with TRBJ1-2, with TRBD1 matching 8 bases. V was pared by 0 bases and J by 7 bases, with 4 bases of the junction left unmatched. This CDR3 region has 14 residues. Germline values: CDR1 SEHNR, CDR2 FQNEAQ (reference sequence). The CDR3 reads CASSLAGTGSGYTF. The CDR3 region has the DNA TGTGCCAGCAGCTTAGCCGGGACAGGTAGTGGCTACACCTTC.

In nucleotides, the CDR3 is TGTGCCACCAGCAGAGATACCGGGACAGGGACTTCCTACGAGCAGTACTTC. Translated: CATSRDTGTGTSYEQYF. The chain employs TRBV15 and TRBJ2-7, with 9 positions matching TRBD1. Germline V gives CDR1 LNHNV, CDR2 YYDKDF (reference sequence). The ends lost 0 bases at V and 1 base at J; junction bases unmatched: 7. The CDR3 is 17 residues long.

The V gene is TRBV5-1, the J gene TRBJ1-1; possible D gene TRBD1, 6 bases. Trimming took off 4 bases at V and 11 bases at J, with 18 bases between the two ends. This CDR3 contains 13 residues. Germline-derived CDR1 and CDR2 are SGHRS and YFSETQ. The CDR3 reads CASSRTSGVDAFF. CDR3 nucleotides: TGCGCCAGCAGCAGGACGTCAGGGGTTGATGCTTTCTTT.

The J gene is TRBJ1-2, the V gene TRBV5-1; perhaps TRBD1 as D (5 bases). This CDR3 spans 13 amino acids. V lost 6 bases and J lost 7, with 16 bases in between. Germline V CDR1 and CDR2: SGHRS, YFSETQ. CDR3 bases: TGCGCCAGCACCGAACCAGGGAGCCCTGGCTACACCTTC. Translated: CASTEPGSPGYTF.

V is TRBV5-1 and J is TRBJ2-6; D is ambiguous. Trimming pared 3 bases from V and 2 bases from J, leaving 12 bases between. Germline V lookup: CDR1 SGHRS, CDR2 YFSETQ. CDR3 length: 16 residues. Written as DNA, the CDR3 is TGCGCCAGCAGCTCCCCCCCCGCAGCTGGGGCCAACGTCCTGACTTTC. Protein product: CASSSPPAAGANVLTF.

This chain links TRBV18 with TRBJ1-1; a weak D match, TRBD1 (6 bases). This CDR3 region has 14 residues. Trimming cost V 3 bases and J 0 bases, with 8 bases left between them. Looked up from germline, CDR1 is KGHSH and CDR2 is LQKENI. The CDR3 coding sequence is TGTGCCAGCTCACCTGACAGGCTGAACACTGAAGCTTTCTTT. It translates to CASSPDRLNTEAFF.

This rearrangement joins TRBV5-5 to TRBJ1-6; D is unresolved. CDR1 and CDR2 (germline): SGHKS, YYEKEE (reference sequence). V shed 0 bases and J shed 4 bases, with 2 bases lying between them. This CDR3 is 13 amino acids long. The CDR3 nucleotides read TGTGCCAGCAGCTTGGAATATAATTCACCCCTCCACTTT. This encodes CASSLEYNSPLHF.

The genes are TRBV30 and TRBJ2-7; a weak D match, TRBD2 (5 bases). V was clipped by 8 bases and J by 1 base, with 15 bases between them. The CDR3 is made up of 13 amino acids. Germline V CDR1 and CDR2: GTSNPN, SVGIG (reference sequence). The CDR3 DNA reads TGTGCCGCCCTAGGGCGGGTTTCCTACGAGCAGTACTTC. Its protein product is CAALGRVSYEQYF.